The 18 T cell receptor beta chains listed next were all sequenced from one sample in a study of T cell repertoires in cytomegalovirus infection. TCRdb recomputed calls from the reads with MiXCR, one row per CDR3 protein. The top ten hold approximately 8% of the sample, which has fewer than 700,000 distinct CDR3 sequences, about 24% seen once. Sequenced input: CD8+ T cells from PBMCs. These receptors were collected from a human donor in good health (CMV status not recorded). Some clones in this sample may be carry-over from other donors' samples.

This clonotype was detected ten times or more. This chain uses TRBV7-9 with TRBJ1-5; tentative D call: TRBD1 (5 bases). The V end was cut by 1 base, the J end by 4 bases, with 11 bases between. Germline CDR1 SEHNR, CDR2 FQNEAQ (reference sequence). The CDR3 covers 15 residues. CDR3 region: CASSLGGNRNQPQHF. In DNA, the CDR3 is TGTGCCAGCAGCTTAGGGGGGAATCGGAATCAGCCCCAGCATTTT.

This chain's CDR3 is CASSVTGYEETQYF. The CDR3 nucleotides read TGTGCCAGCAGTGTCACAGGGTACGAGGAGACCCAGTACTTC. The genes are TRBV28 and TRBJ2-5, with D perhaps matching TRBD1 (6 bases). CDR3 length: 14 residues. V was cut by 5 bases and J by 5 bases, with 15 bases left in between. Looked up from germline, CDR1 is MDHEN and CDR2 is SYDVKM.

The gene calls are TRBV10-3 and TRBJ2-2; D not resolved. The germline V and J ends were trimmed by 2 bases and 1 base, with 11 bases remaining between them. Germline V CDR1 and CDR2: ENHRY, SYGVKD. This CDR3 comprises 16 residues. DNA for the CDR3: TGTGCCATCAGTGAGAGTAAGGCCAGGAACACCGGGGAGCTGTTTTTT. It translates to CAISESKARNTGELFF.

V is TRBV12-3 or TRBV12-4 and J is TRBJ1-1, with 9 bases lining up with TRBD1. V dropped 5 bases and J dropped 6; count of bases not matched to a gene: 4. The CDR3 length is 13 residues. This chain's CDR3 is CASSRQGDPEAFF. In DNA, the CDR3 is TGTGCCAGCAGTAGACAGGGGGACCCTGAAGCTTTCTTT.

This clonotype was counted many times. V gene TRBV12-3 or TRBV12-4 combines with J gene TRBJ2-3, with D possibly TRBD2 on 6 matching bases. This CDR3 comprises 14 residues. V was pared by 5 bases and J by 2 bases, with 11 bases between. The CDR3 coding sequence is TGTGCCAGCAGTCTTGCGGGGTACACAGATACGCAGTATTTT. Residues: CASSLAGYTDTQYF.

This chain joins TRBV7-3 and TRBJ2-2, with 8 bases aligning to TRBD2. The CDR3 contains 15 residues. The V segment lost 2 bases and the J segment 9 bases; nucleotides outside the gene matches: 8. Germline V lookup: CDR1 SGHTA, CDR2 FQGTGA. The CDR3 is CASSLDRGGSRELFF. The DNA of the CDR3 is TGTGCCAGCAGCTTAGACCGGGGGGGCAGCAGGGAGCTGTTTTTT.

Only a few counts were recorded for this clonotype. J is TRBJ2-4 and V is TRBV4-1; D gene uncertain. Looked up from germline, CDR1 is MGHRA and CDR2 is YSYEKL. Trimming cost V 0 bases and J 0 bases, with 6 bases left between them. The CDR3 is 15 residues long. In DNA form, the CDR3 reads TGCGCCAGCAGCCAAGATCCAGTAGCCAAAAACATTCAGTACTTC. It translates to CASSQDPVAKNIQYF.

This clonotype was picked up a small number of times. The chain joins TRBV5-5 to TRBJ2-2, with D hard to call. CDR3 size: 13 residues. V lost 4 bases, J lost 5 bases, and 9 bases lay in between. Germline CDR1 is SGHKS and CDR2 is YYEKEE (reference sequence). The CDR3 loop reads CASSAVGTGELFF. The CDR3, as DNA: TGTGCCAGCAGCGCGGTGGGGACCGGGGAGCTGTTTTTT.

As regards this clonotype: A much bigger clone sits one base away, suggesting this may be a read error. The CDR3 nucleotides are TGCAGCGTCCTTACAGGGACCTTGTACTATGGCTACACCTTC. Protein: CSVLTGTLYYGYTF. V is TRBV29-1 and J is TRBJ1-2; perhaps TRBD1 as D (6 bases). This CDR3 contains 14 residues. The V gene lost 6 bases and the J gene lost 3 bases, with 17 bases spanning the gap. The germline V gene encodes CDR1 SQVTM and CDR2 ANQGSEA.

V gene TRBV27 combines with J gene TRBJ1-1, with TRBD1 matching over 7 bases. CDR1 MNHEY and CDR2 SMNVEV come from the germline V gene (reference sequence). The CDR3 loop spans 16 amino acids. The V gene end was trimmed by 7 bases and the J gene end by 1 base; junction bases not matched to a gene: 12. The DNA of the CDR3 is TGTGCCAGCACCCCTTCGAGGGGGCAATGGAACACTGAAGCTTTCTTT. Protein product: CASTPSRGQWNTEAFF.

Comment on this clonotype: Germline and junction disagree at one end, which may indicate a read error. This chain connects TRBV10-3 to TRBJ2-7; D not resolved. The CDR3 length is 12 residues. Looked up from germline, CDR1 is ENHRY and CDR2 is SYGVKD. The CDR3 DNA is TGTGCCATCTTGGACCGGTCCTACGAGCGGTACTTC. As protein: CAILDRSYERYF.

The chain has TRBV5-1 and TRBJ2-2, with 12 bases aligning to TRBD2. Per the germline V gene, CDR1 is SGHRS and CDR2 is YFSETQ. Trimming took 5 bases from V and 1 from J; bases not matched to a gene: 12. CDR3 length equals 19 residues. CDR3 residues: CASSEAGLAGLKNTGELFF. As DNA, the CDR3 is TGCGCCAGCAGTGAGGCTGGACTAGCGGGACTTAAGAACACCGGGGAGCTGTTTTTT.

The chain recombines TRBV28 with TRBJ1-5; D unresolved. CDR1 is MDHEN and CDR2 is SYDVKM in the germline V gene. V was shortened by 3 bases and J by 1 base, with 7 bases between the two germline ends. The CDR3 covers 14 residues. The CDR3 region has the DNA TGTGCCAGCAGTTTCCATCGGAGCAATCAGCCCCAGCATTTT. It yields the protein CASSFHRSNQPQHF.

V usage is TRBV14 and J usage is TRBJ2-3; D may be TRBD2 (6 bases). Looked up from germline, CDR1 is SGHDN and CDR2 is FVKESK. The CDR3 extends over 16 amino acids. The V end was cut by 4 bases, the J end by 2 bases, with 16 bases between. The CDR3 DNA follows: TGTGCCAGCAGCCCTCTGGCGGGGCTTTCCACAGATACGCAGTATTTT. As protein: CASSPLAGLSTDTQYF.

This clonotype was picked up a small number of times. V and J are TRBV29-1 and TRBJ1-5; D ambiguous. The CDR3 loop spans 12 amino acids. V dropped 3 bases and J dropped 7 bases, with 10 bases sitting between them. CDR1 is SQVTM and CDR2 is ANQGSEA in the germline V gene. DNA of the CDR3: TGCAGCGTTGAGAGTTCCGGGCAGCCCCAGCATTTT. Translating gives CSVESSGQPQHF.

This clonotype was observed at least ten times. The chain's CDR3 is CASRTDWILNGYTF. In DNA, the CDR3 is TGTGCCAGCAGGACAGACTGGATTTTAAATGGCTACACCTTC. V is TRBV7-9 and J is TRBJ1-2; D might be TRBD1 (5 bases). V was shortened by 6 bases and J by 6 bases, with 17 bases between the two germline ends. Germline CDR1 reads SEHNR; CDR2 reads FQNEAQ (reference sequence). The CDR3 length is 14 residues.

The chain has TRBV6-2 or TRBV6-3 and TRBJ2-3; possibly TRBD1 or TRBD2 for D (5 bases each). V was pared by 4 bases and J by 6 bases, with 17 bases between. CDR1 is MNHEY, CDR2 SVGEGT, per germline. The CDR3 spans 15 residues. CDR3 nucleotide sequence: TGTGCCAGCAGTTCCCCGGGACCTAATGCGGATACGCAGTATTTT. Protein: CASSSPGPNADTQYF.

A few counts support this clonotype. J is TRBJ2-7 and V is TRBV29-1; 10 nucleotides align to TRBD1. The junction had 7 bases not matched to a gene; V was cut back by 5 bases and J by 3 bases. CDR3 size: 14 residues. Germline loops: CDR1 SQVTM, CDR2 ANQGSEA. The CDR3 region has the DNA TGCAGCGTTATTACCGGGACAGGGGACTACGAGCAGTACTTC. It encodes CSVITGTGDYEQYF.